The 5 T cell receptor beta chains in this list originate from one sample, sequenced in a study of blood T cell repertoires in COVID-19. Only in-frame clones appear in the TCRdb table, and some are missing; sequencing was by immunoSEQ multiplex PCR. Of approximately 98,000 clones listed, 80% to 85% are singletons. Sequences were obtained from peripheral blood. The receptors come from a man between 60 and 70 years old with acute or convalescent COVID-19.

The chain joins TRBV30 to TRBJ2-2, with 10 bases aligning to TRBD1. The CDR3 contains 14 residues. Trimming removed 4 bases from V and 7 bases from J; junction bases left unmatched: 6. CDR1 is GTSNPN, CDR2 SVGIG, per germline (reference sequence). The CDR3 sequence: CAWNRDRGVGELFF. The CDR3 DNA follows: TGTGCCTGGAACCGGGACAGGGGCGTCGGGGAGCTGTTTTTT.

This chain links TRBV6-5 with TRBJ1-2, with D uncertain. Trimming took off 0 bases at V and 5 bases at J, with 16 bases between the two ends. This CDR3 spans 16 amino acids. Germline CDR1 is MNHEY and CDR2 is SVGAGI. The CDR3 reads CASSYSAGSTYYGYTF. DNA for the CDR3: TGTGCCAGCAGTTACTCCGCGGGGTCTACTTATTATGGCTACACCTTC.

J is TRBJ2-7 and V is TRBV6-6; 7 bases match TRBD1. This CDR3 spans 14 amino acids. Germline V gene sequence: CDR1 MNHNY, CDR2 SVGAGI (reference sequence). The junction had 6 bases not matched to a gene; V was cut back by 6 bases and J by 1 base. The CDR3 DNA reads as TGTGCCAGCAGCCGTACGACAGGGTCCTACGAGCAGTACGTC. Amino acid sequence: CASSRTTGSYEQYV.

This clone was seen just once. The gene calls are TRBV10-3 and TRBJ2-3, with 10 bases lining up with TRBD2. Germline V gene lookup returns CDR1 ENHRY and CDR2 SYGVKD. Losses at the gene ends were 0 bases for V and 6 bases for J; bases not matched to a gene: 6. This CDR3 contains 16 residues. The CDR3 nucleotides read TGTGCCATCAGTGAGTCAAGCGGGGGGGCCTCGGATACGCAGTATTTT. Residues: CAISESSGGASDTQYF.

This chain connects TRBV5-1 to TRBJ2-3; 7 bases are a match to TRBD1. The CDR3 extends over 15 amino acids. Germline trimming cut 4 bases from V and 4 bases from J; bases unmatched to any gene: 9. Germline CDR1 is SGHRS and CDR2 is YFSETQ. The CDR3 DNA reads as TGCGCCAGCAGCCTAGGGGGCAGGTTAGCAGATACGCAGTATTTT. This translates into CASSLGGRLADTQYF.